This is a list of T cell receptor beta chains from one sample in a study of blood T cell repertoires in COVID-19. Assay: immunoSEQ multiplex PCR; the TCRdb copy retains only in-frame clones and omits some. The sample has 120,000 to 150,000 clones, about four fifths seen once. Sequencing was carried out using peripheral blood. These receptors originate from a man aged 25-45 years with COVID-19, enrolled during active disease. Both conserved end residues are part of each CDR3. Each record gives: V gene, J gene, clone size, D gene, CDR3 protein, CDR3 DNA. D genes are given only for firm matches. Clone size is stated in some rows and not others, as once, few, many or a class when expanded.

TRBV24-1,TRBJ2-5,NA,NA,CATSDPRQNQETQYF,TGTGCCACCAGTGACCCTCGACAGAACCAAGAGACCCAGTACTTC
TRBV2,TRBJ1-6,NA,NA,CASSGGGLNSPLHF,TGTGCCAGCAGTGGGGGGGGCCTCAATTCACCCCTCCACTTT
TRBV7-9,TRBJ1-3,NA,NA,CASSLGGASGNTIYF,TGTGCCAGCAGCTTAGGGGGAGCCTCTGGAAACACCATATATTTT
TRBV5-5,TRBJ1-6,NA,NA,CASSLAGALHF,TGTGCCAGCAGCTTGGCCGGGGCCCTCCACTTT
TRBV7-3,TRBJ2-3,NA,TRBD2,CASSLASGRTDTQYF,TGTGCCAGCAGCTTAGCTAGCGGGAGGACAGATACGCAGTATTTT
TRBV27,TRBJ1-5,NA,TRBD1,CASRYRGGNQPQHF,TGTGCCAGCAGGTACAGGGGCGGCAATCAGCCCCAGCATTTT
TRBV6-5,TRBJ1-1,NA,TRBD1,CASRETGGRGTEAFF,TGTGCCAGCAGGGAGACAGGGGGCCGTGGCACTGAAGCTTTCTTT
TRBV5-4,TRBJ1-2,NA,NA,CASSLGVQGAYGYTF,TGTGCCAGCAGCTTGGGGGTACAGGGAGCCTATGGCTACACCTTC
TRBV7-2,TRBJ2-7,NA,TRBD1,CASSPTGGYEQYF,TGTGCCAGCAGCCCAACAGGGGGCTACGAGCAGTACTTC
TRBV2,TRBJ2-7,NA,TRBD1,CASDQGQGYEQYF,TGTGCCAGCGACCAGGGACAGGGCTACGAGCAGTACTTC
TRBV6-2/TRBV6-3,TRBJ1-4,NA,TRBD1,CASSPGQLTNEKLFF,TGTGCCAGCAGTCCGGGACAGCTAACTAATGAAAAACTGTTTTTT
TRBV4-3,TRBJ1-1,NA,NA,CASSQDRTAMNTEAFF,TGCGCCAGCAGCCAAGATCGGACAGCCATGAACACTGAAGCTTTCTTT
TRBV18,TRBJ1-1,NA,NA,CASSPGRNTEAFF,TGTGCCAGCTCACCAGGCAGGAACACTGAAGCTTTCTTT
TRBV7-2,TRBJ2-7,NA,NA,CASSSTGFGGEQYF,TGTGCCAGCAGCTCCACAGGGTTTGGAGGCGAGCAGTACTTC
TRBV10-3,TRBJ2-1,few,TRBD1,CAISEAPGTVFF,TGTGCCATCAGTGAGGCCCCCGGGACAGTTTTCTTC
TRBV9,TRBJ2-7,NA,NA,CASSPKPQGSYEQYF,TGTGCCAGCAGCCCCAAACCACAGGGATCCTACGAGCAGTACTTC
TRBV7-6,TRBJ2-2,once,NA,CASSPEVVLNTGELFF,TGTGCCAGCAGCCCAGAGGTAGTGCTAAACACCGGGGAGCTGTTTTTT
TRBV5-1,TRBJ2-1,once,TRBD2,CASSLEGLVANEQFF,TGCGCCAGCAGCTTGGAGGGACTAGTTGCAAATGAGCAGTTCTTC
TRBV28,TRBJ1-5,NA,NA,CASSPLSNQPQHF,TGTGCCAGCAGCCCACTTAGCAATCAGCCCCAGCATTTT
TRBV19,TRBJ2-3,NA,TRBD2,CARGTSGRAGTDTQYF,TGTGCCAGGGGGACTAGCGGGAGGGCGGGCACAGATACGCAGTATTTT
TRBV9,TRBJ1-3,NA,NA,CASSPETPILGNTIYF,TGTGCCAGCAGCCCCGAGACACCAATTCTTGGAAACACCATATATTTT
TRBV24-1,TRBJ1-5,NA,NA,CATSTVSGQPQHF,TGTGCCACCAGCACAGTTTCCGGTCAGCCCCAGCATTTT
TRBV3-1/TRBV3-2,TRBJ1-2,NA,NA,CASSLVQGREYGYTF,TGTGCCAGCAGCCTTGTCCAGGGGAGAGAGTATGGCTACACCTTC
TRBV9,TRBJ1-2,NA,TRBD1,CASSSPPSGGGRGYTF,TGTGCCAGCAGCTCCCCCCCCTCAGGGGGCGGGCGGGGCTACACCTTC
TRBV29-1,TRBJ1-5,many,NA,CSVGQEINQPQHF,TGCAGCGTTGGACAGGAGATTAATCAGCCCCAGCATTTT
TRBV6-2/TRBV6-3,TRBJ2-5,NA,NA,CASSYSAVPQETQYF,TGTGCCAGCAGTTACTCCGCAGTCCCGCAAGAGACCCAGTACTTC
TRBV24-1,TRBJ2-7,NA,TRBD2,CATSLAGGPDEQYF,TGTGCCACCAGTCTTGCGGGAGGGCCGGATGAGCAGTACTTC
TRBV5-8,TRBJ2-2,NA,TRBD2,CASSLTRLAANTGELFF,TGTGCCAGCAGCTTGACGAGGCTAGCGGCGAACACCGGGGAGCTGTTTTTT
TRBV28,TRBJ1-5,NA,TRBD1,CAYGTGASNQPQHF,TGTGCCTATGGGACAGGGGCTAGCAATCAGCCCCAGCATTTT
TRBV2,TRBJ2-4,NA,NA,CASSESRLNIQYF,TGTGCCAGCAGTGAATCTAGGTTAAACATTCAGTACTTC
TRBV24-1,TRBJ2-3,once,NA,CATSDGVLNTDTQYF,TGTGCCACCAGTGACGGGGTTTTGAACACAGATACGCAGTATTTT